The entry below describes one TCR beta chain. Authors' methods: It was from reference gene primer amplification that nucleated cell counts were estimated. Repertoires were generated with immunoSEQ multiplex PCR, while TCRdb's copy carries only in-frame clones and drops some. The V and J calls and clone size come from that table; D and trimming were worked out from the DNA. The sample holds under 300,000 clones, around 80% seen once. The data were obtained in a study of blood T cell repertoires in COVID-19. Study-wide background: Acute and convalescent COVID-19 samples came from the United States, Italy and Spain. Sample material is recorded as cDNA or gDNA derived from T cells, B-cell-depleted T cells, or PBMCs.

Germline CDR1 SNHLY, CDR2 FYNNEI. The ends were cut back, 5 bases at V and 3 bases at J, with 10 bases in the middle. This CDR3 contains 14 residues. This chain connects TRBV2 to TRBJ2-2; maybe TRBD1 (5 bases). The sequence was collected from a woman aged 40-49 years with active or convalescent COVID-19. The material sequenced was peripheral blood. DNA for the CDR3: TGTGCCAGCAGTTTAAGACAGTACACCGGGGAGCTGTTTTTT. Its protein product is CASSLRQYTGELFF.